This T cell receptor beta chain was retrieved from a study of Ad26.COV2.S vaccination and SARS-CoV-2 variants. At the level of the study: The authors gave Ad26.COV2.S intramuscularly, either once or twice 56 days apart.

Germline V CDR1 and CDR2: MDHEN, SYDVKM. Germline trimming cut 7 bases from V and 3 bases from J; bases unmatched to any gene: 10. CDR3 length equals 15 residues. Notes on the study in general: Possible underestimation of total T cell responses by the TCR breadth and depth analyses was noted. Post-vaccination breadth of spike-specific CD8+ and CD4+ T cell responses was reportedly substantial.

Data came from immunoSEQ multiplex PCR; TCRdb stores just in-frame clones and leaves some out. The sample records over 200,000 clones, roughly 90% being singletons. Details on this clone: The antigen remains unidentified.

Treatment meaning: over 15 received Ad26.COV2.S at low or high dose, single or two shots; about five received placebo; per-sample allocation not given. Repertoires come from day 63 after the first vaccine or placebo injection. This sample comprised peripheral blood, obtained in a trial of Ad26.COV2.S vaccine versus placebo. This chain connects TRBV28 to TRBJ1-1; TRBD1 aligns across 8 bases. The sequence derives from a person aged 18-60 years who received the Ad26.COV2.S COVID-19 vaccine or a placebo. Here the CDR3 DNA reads TGTGCCAGCATCCCCCGGGGCAGGGGGCACACTGAAGCTTTCTTT. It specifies CASIPRGRGHTEAFF.